The rows below give T cell receptor beta chains drawn from one sample of a study of post-analysis software for immune sequencing data. TCRdb reprocessed the PCR reads with MiXCR, giving one entry per CDR3 protein. There are 500,000 to 600,000 distinct CDR3 sequences in the sample; 44% occur only once, and about 1.8% lies in the top ten. The sample comprised blood. These receptors all come from a girl aged 10-17 years with multiple sclerosis. Both conserved end residues are part of each CDR3. Each record gives: V gene, D gene, clone size, J gene, CDR3 protein, CDR3 DNA. D genes are given only for firm matches. Only some rows state a clone size, as once, few, many or a class for expanded clones.

TRBV6-4	-	few	TRBJ2-1	CASSVGVEYNEQFF	TGTGCCAGCAGTGTGGGGGTTGAGTACAATGAGCAGTTCTTC
TRBV9	-	-	TRBJ2-1	CASSFYTGGGYNEQFF	TGTGCCAGCAGCTTCTATACGGGGGGCGGATACAATGAGCAGTTCTTC
TRBV5-1	TRBD2	few	TRBJ2-1	CASSLVSMAGGIRDEQFF	TGCGCCAGCAGCTTGGTTAGTATGGCGGGGGGAATCCGAGATGAGCAGTTCTTC
TRBV2	-	few	TRBJ2-7	CASKAYYEQYF	TGTGCCAGCAAGGCGTACTACGAGCAGTACTTC
TRBV7-3	-	-	TRBJ2-2	CASSPPAGKNTGELFF	TGTGCCAGCAGCCCACCGGCGGGGAAGAACACCGGGGAGCTGTTTTTT
TRBV29-1	-	-	TRBJ2-1	CSVSSSRPRDQYNEQFF	TGCAGCGTTAGTTCCAGTAGACCCCGCGATCAATACAATGAGCAGTTCTTC
TRBV9	TRBD2	few	TRBJ2-3	CASSTTSGRTDTQYF	TGTGCCAGCAGCACGACTAGCGGGAGGACAGATACGCAGTATTTT
TRBV10-2	-	-	TRBJ2-7	CASREGRVKYEQYF	TGCGCCAGCAGGGAGGGCAGGGTAAAATACGAGCAGTACTTC
TRBV6-6	-	-	TRBJ2-3	CASRIDSTSTDTQYF	TGTGCCAGCAGAATTGACTCCACTAGCACAGATACGCAGTATTTT
TRBV5-1	TRBD2	few	TRBJ2-1	CASSQIAGDPTGEQFF	TGCGCCAGCAGCCAGATAGCGGGAGATCCCACTGGTGAGCAGTTCTTC
TRBV30	-	-	TRBJ1-5	CACAHGNQPQHF	TGTGCCTGCGCCCATGGGAATCAGCCCCAGCATTTT
TRBV11-2	TRBD2	-	TRBJ2-1	CASSFGGGRSSYNEQFF	TGTGCCAGCAGCTTTGGGGGCGGGAGGTCCTCCTACAATGAGCAGTTCTTC
TRBV29-1	TRBD1	few	TRBJ1-2	CSVAPGLTGQINGYTF	TGCAGCGTTGCCCCGGGGTTGACGGGACAGATTAATGGCTACACCTTC
TRBV5-5	TRBD1	-	TRBJ1-6	CASSLRTGTPNSPLHF	TGTGCCAGCAGCTTACGGACAGGGACCCCTAATTCACCCCTCCACTTT
TRBV6-5	-	-	TRBJ2-5	CASSYRSVDYQGEETQYF	TGTGCCAGCAGTTACCGATCGGTCGATTATCAGGGTGAAGAGACCCAGTACTTC
TRBV20-1	-	few	TRBJ2-1	CSVLGGNEQFF	TGCAGTGTCCTAGGTGGCAATGAGCAGTTCTTC
TRBV13	TRBD1	-	TRBJ2-4	CASSPRGNIQYF	TGTGCCAGCAGCCCCAGGGGGAACATTCAGTACTTC
TRBV7-6	-	-	TRBJ2-6	CASSSLLAHDGANVLTF	TGTGCCAGCAGCTCGCTCCTAGCTCATGATGGGGCCAACGTCCTGACTTTC
TRBV11-2	TRBD2	few	TRBJ2-7	CASSLDWQLAGAIYEQYF	TGTGCCAGCAGCTTAGATTGGCAGCTAGCGGGAGCCATATACGAGCAGTACTTC
TRBV5-1	-	-	TRBJ2-7	CASSAGGQGPSYEQYF	TGCGCCAGCAGCGCGGGAGGACAGGGGCCCTCCTACGAGCAGTACTTC
TRBV29-1	-	-	TRBJ1-2	CSVQGAYGYTF	TGCAGCGTTCAAGGGGCATACGGCTACACCTTC
TRBV5-6	-	few	TRBJ2-3	CASSLNSAYLTDTQYF	TGTGCCAGCAGCTTGAACAGCGCCTATCTCACAGATACGCAGTATTTT
TRBV5-1	TRBD1	few	TRBJ2-7	CASSWGQGGEQYF	TGCGCCAGCAGCTGGGGACAGGGTGGCGAGCAGTACTTC
TRBV12-3/TRBV12-4	-	-	TRBJ2-5	CASSSLATQETQYF	TGTGCCAGCAGTTCCCTGGCGACCCAAGAGACCCAGTACTTC
TRBV4-1	-	few	TRBJ1-5	CASSQEGLSNQPQHF	TGCGCCAGCAGCCAAGAAGGCCTAAGCAATCAGCCCCAGCATTTT
TRBV12-3/TRBV12-4	TRBD1	-	TRBJ1-2	CASRIRQGSNYGYTF	TGTGCCAGCAGGATCAGACAGGGCTCTAACTATGGCTACACCTTC
TRBV20-1	TRBD2	few	TRBJ2-1	CSAKRGVDNEQFF	TGCAGTGCTAAGCGGGGGGTTGACAATGAGCAGTTCTTC
TRBV14	TRBD2	-	TRBJ2-3	CASSRGGLELTDTQYF	TGTGCCAGCAGCCGCGGGGGTTTAGAGTTGACAGATACGCAGTATTTT
TRBV20-1	-	-	TRBJ2-1	CSARESGPVDEQFF	TGCAGTGCTAGAGAATCGGGACCCGTCGATGAGCAGTTCTTC
TRBV18	TRBD1	few	TRBJ2-7	CASSPIGRDRGREQYF	TGTGCCAGCTCACCTATAGGTAGGGACAGGGGGCGCGAGCAGTACTTC
TRBV29-1	TRBD2	-	TRBJ2-5	CSARPGGRAMWDEQYF	TGCAGCGCCCGCCCTGGCGGGAGGGCGATGTGGGATGAGCAGTACTTC
TRBV5-5	TRBD1	-	TRBJ1-2	CASSINRGHNCGYTF	TGTGCCAGCAGCATTAACAGGGGGCACAACTGTGGCTACACCTTC
TRBV29-1	TRBD1	-	TRBJ1-2	CSVGDRERGYGYTF	TGCAGCGTTGGGGACAGGGAGAGGGGCTATGGCTACACCTTC
TRBV3-1	-	few	TRBJ2-1	CASSIVYTGTYNEQFF	TGTGCCAGCAGCATTGTCTATACAGGGACCTACAATGAGCAGTTCTTC
TRBV12-3/TRBV12-4	-	-	TRBJ1-2	CASSSQTRGGYTF	TGTGCCAGCAGTTCCCAGACCAGAGGAGGCTACACCTTC
TRBV2	TRBD2	-	TRBJ2-5	CASGTSGTRPETQYF	TGTGCCAGCGGGACTAGCGGGACCCGCCCAGAGACCCAGTACTTC
TRBV10-3	-	-	TRBJ1-2	CAIRAIGPGANYGYTF	TGTGCCATCAGGGCGATAGGGCCAGGAGCTAACTATGGCTACACCTTC
TRBV4-2	TRBD2	-	TRBJ2-3	CASSVLAGDSTDTQYF	TGTGCCAGCAGCGTTCTAGCGGGGGATAGCACAGATACGCAGTATTTT
TRBV27	TRBD2	-	TRBJ2-3	CASSLTSGGVLDTQYF	TGTGCCAGTAGTTTGACTAGCGGGGGGGTGCTAGATACGCAGTATTTT
TRBV5-1	TRBD2	-	TRBJ2-7	CASSSSETSANYEQYF	TGCGCCAGCAGCTCGTCTGAGACTAGCGCAAACTACGAGCAGTACTTC
TRBV12-3/TRBV12-4	-	few	TRBJ1-1	CATREKTNEAFF	TGTGCCACCAGAGAGAAAACCAATGAAGCTTTCTTT
TRBV7-9	-	-	TRBJ1-1	CASSTTREMNTEAFF	TGTGCCAGCAGCACCACCCGAGAAATGAACACTGAAGCTTTCTTT
TRBV20-1	-	few	TRBJ1-5	CSARGGAQPQHF	TGCAGTGCTAGAGGGGGGGCCCAGCCCCAGCATTTT
TRBV4-1	-	-	TRBJ1-5	CASSHTGTGVYSNQPQHF	TGCGCCAGCAGCCACACCGGGACGGGGGTTTATAGCAATCAGCCCCAGCATTTT
TRBV27	-	-	TRBJ2-1	CASQGAGSPNEQFF	TGTGCCAGCCAAGGGGCGGGAAGTCCCAATGAGCAGTTCTTC
TRBV7-9	TRBD2	-	TRBJ2-1	CASSLARRTGGVYNEQFF	TGTGCCAGCAGCTTAGCACGGAGGACGGGAGGGGTATACAATGAGCAGTTCTTC
TRBV4-1	TRBD2	-	TRBJ2-1	CASSPSRGGLYEQFF	TGCGCCAGCAGTCCGTCGCGGGGGGGCCTTTATGAGCAGTTCTTC
TRBV5-8	-	-	TRBJ1-3	CASSLVGNTIYF	TGTGCCAGCAGCTTGGTTGGAAACACCATATATTTT
TRBV29-1	TRBD1	-	TRBJ1-1	CSAKGQGSTEAFF	TGCAGCGCGAAGGGACAGGGCAGCACTGAAGCTTTCTTT